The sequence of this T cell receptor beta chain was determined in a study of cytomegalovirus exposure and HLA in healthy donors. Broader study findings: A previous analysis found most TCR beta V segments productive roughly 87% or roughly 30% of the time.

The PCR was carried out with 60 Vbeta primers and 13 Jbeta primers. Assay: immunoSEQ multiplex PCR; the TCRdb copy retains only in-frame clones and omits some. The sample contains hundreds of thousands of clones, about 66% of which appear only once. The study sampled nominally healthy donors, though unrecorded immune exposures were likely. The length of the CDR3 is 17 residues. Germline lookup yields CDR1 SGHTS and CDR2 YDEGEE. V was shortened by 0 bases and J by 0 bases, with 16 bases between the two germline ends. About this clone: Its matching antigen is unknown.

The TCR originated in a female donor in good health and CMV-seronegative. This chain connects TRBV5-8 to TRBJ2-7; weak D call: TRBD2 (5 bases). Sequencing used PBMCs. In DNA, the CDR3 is TGTGCCAGCAGCTTGGTCCCGGGGTTGGCATCCTCCTACGAGCAGTACTTC. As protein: CASSLVPGLASSYEQYF.